One sample yielded the 19 T cell receptor beta chains listed below, sequenced in a study of early T cells in non-severe SARS-CoV-2 infection. One entry per CDR3 protein, called by TCRdb with MiXCR from the 5' RACE reads. The sample yields about 34,000 distinct CDR3 sequences, roughly 6% seen once. Sample: whole blood. Receptors originate from an adult who was a healthcare worker with PCR-confirmed SARS-CoV-2 infection or an uninfected control (not recorded which).

This clonotype was seen repeatedly, ten times or more. The chain joins TRBV20-1 to TRBJ2-7; a possible D gene is TRBD2 (6 bases). Trimming pared 1 base from V and 3 bases from J, leaving 13 bases between. The CDR3 is made up of 14 amino acids. Per germline, CDR1 DFQATT and CDR2 SNEGSKA (reference sequence). The CDR3 DNA reads as TGCAGTGCTAGAGTTGGCAGTAGCGGCTACGAGCAGTACTTC. Translating gives CSARVGSSGYEQYF.

There are many counts of this clonotype. V and J are TRBV12-3 or TRBV12-4 and TRBJ1-2, with D hard to call. The V and J ends lost 1 base and 6 bases respectively, with 9 bases between them. The length of the CDR3 is 13 residues. The CDR3 loop reads CASSLGGRDGYTF. The CDR3 bases are TGTGCCAGCAGTTTAGGAGGGCGCGATGGCTACACCTTC.

This clonotype was seen ten or more times. The chain joins TRBV20-1 to TRBJ2-1; TRBD2 matches 8 bases. The CDR3 is 13 amino acids. V lost 7 bases, J lost 3 bases, and 5 bases stayed unmatched. Germline V gene lookup returns CDR1 DFQATT and CDR2 SNEGSKA (reference sequence). Here the CDR3 reads CSVPSGGYNEQFF. The CDR3 nucleotides are TGCAGTGTTCCCAGCGGGGGCTACAATGAGCAGTTCTTC.

In this sample, this clonotype turned up a few times. CDR3 coding DNA: TGTGCCAGCAGCGATACCGGGACAGGGAGGGTTACGCAGTATTTT. Translation gives CASSDTGTGRVTQYF. The rearrangement links TRBV12-3 or TRBV12-4 to TRBJ2-3; 9 positions match TRBD1. The trim removed 6 bases at V and 8 bases at J, leaving 12 bases unmatched. The CDR3 contains 15 residues.

The chain joins TRBV5-4 to TRBJ2-3; tentative D call: TRBD2 (5 bases). This CDR3 contains 16 residues. V lost 0 bases and J 9 bases, leaving 20 bases between the germline ends. Germline V gene data show CDR1 as SGHNT and CDR2 as YYREEE (reference sequence). The CDR3 here is CASSLEVRARARTQYF. For the CDR3, the DNA is TGTGCCAGCAGCTTGGAAGTGAGAGCGAGGGCCCGCACGCAGTATTTT.

V gene TRBV29-1 combines with J gene TRBJ1-2; D gene unclear. This CDR3 is built from 11 residues. CDR1 is SQVTM, CDR2 ANQGSEA, per germline. V lost 5 bases and J lost 6, with 10 bases in between. CDR3 in DNA: TGCAGCGTTTATTATAAAAATGGCTACACCTTC. Its translation is CSVYYKNGYTF. Full variable domain (missing parts from reference TRBV29-1 and TRBJ1-2): SAVISQKPSRDICQRGTSLTIQCQVDSQVTMMFWYRQQPGQSLTLIATANQGSEATYESGFVIDKFPISRPNLTFSTLTVSNMSPEDSSIYLCSVYYKNGYTFGSGTRLTVV.

This clonotype was observed a few times. The rearrangement joins TRBV11-2 to TRBJ2-5; TRBD2 agrees at 8 bases. This CDR3 region has 14 residues. Germline V lookup: CDR1 SGHAT, CDR2 FQNNGV. Trimming cost V 2 bases and J 4 bases; bases outside gene matches: 3. CDR3 loop: CASSLRTSGETQYF. The DNA of the CDR3 is TGTGCCAGCAGCTTACGAACTAGCGGAGAGACCCAGTACTTC. Full variable domain (outside the CDR3, taken from reference TRBV11-2 and TRBJ2-5): EAGVAQSPRYKIIEKRQSVAFWCNPISGHATLYWYQQILGQGPKLLIQFQNNGVVDDSQLPKDRFSAERLKGVDSTLKIQPAKLEDSAVYLCASSLRTSGETQYFGPGTRLLVL.

This clonotype has just a few counts. This chain uses TRBV2 with TRBJ2-3, with a possible D match to TRBD2 (7 bases). Germline V gene data show CDR1 as SNHLY and CDR2 as FYNNEI. The length of the CDR3 is 15 residues. Trimming took 6 bases from V and 0 from J, leaving 13 bases between them. This chain's CDR3 is CASRAGTLSTDTQYF. CDR3 bases: TGTGCCAGCAGAGCGGGGACACTGAGCACAGATACGCAGTATTTT.

This clonotype was seen at least ten times. This chain uses TRBV20-1 with TRBJ1-6, with 9 nucleotides matching TRBD1. Germline assignment: CDR1 DFQATT and CDR2 SNEGSKA (reference sequence). Germline trimming cut 4 bases from V and 8 bases from J; bases unmatched to any gene: 3. The CDR3 contains 13 residues. The DNA of the CDR3 is TGCAGTGCTACGCACAGGGGGCATTCACCCCTCCACTTT. This encodes CSATHRGHSPLHF.

The sample holds a few counts of this clonotype. The chain uses TRBV7-2 and TRBJ2-3; D gene unclear. V was shortened by 5 bases and J by 4 bases, with 16 bases between the two germline ends. The CDR3 is made up of 15 amino acids. Germline V CDR1 and CDR2: SGHTA, FQGNSA. The CDR3 here is CASSHRHPAADTQYF. Written as DNA, the CDR3 is TGTGCCAGCAGCCACCGACACCCGGCGGCAGATACGCAGTATTTT.

This clonotype was counted at least ten times. The rearrangement links TRBV12-3 or TRBV12-4 to TRBJ2-3; D gene ambiguous. The CDR3 is made up of 14 amino acids. The V end was cut by 7 bases, the J end by 2 bases, with 13 bases between. DNA of the CDR3: TGTGCCAGCACCCCAACAGTAGCCACAGATACGCAGTATTTT. Residues: CASTPTVATDTQYF.

The CDR3 coding sequence is TGTGCCAGCAGCTTGGGACAGTATAGCTCCTACGAGCAGTACTTC. Translated, it gives CASSLGQYSSYEQYF. This chain links TRBV11-2 with TRBJ2-7, with 7 positions matching TRBD1. V gave up 3 bases and J gave up 0 bases; unmatched junction bases: 5. Germline CDR1 SGHAT, CDR2 FQNNGV. The CDR3 has 15 residues. Full variable domain (remainder filled in from reference TRBV11-2 and TRBJ2-7): EAGVAQSPRYKIIEKRQSVAFWCNPISGHATLYWYQQILGQGPKLLIQFQNNGVVDDSQLPKDRFSAERLKGVDSTLKIQPAKLEDSAVYLCASSLGQYSSYEQYFGPGTRLTVT.

The gene calls are TRBV28 and TRBJ2-7; TRBD2 matches 10 bases. In germline, CDR1 is MDHEN, CDR2 SYDVKM. CDR3 length: 15 amino acids. V lost 5 bases, J lost 2 bases, and 6 bases stayed unmatched. CDR3 coding DNA: TGTGCCAGCAGTCCCGAACTAGCGGGGACCTACGAGCAGTACTTC. This translates into CASSPELAGTYEQYF.

The CDR3 protein is CAISLRTGTDTQYF. The CDR3, as DNA: TGTGCCATCAGTCTTCGGACAGGGACAGATACGCAGTATTTT. The chain joins TRBV10-3 to TRBJ2-3; TRBD1 matches at 8 bases. CDR1 is ENHRY and CDR2 is SYGVKD in the germline V gene. With 5 bases clipped from V and 3 bases from J, the junction kept 4 bases outside the gene matches. This CDR3 is built from 14 residues.

This clonotype was seen many times. V usage is TRBV11-2 and J usage is TRBJ2-7, with 7 bases identical to TRBD1. V lost 7 bases, J lost 2 bases, and 17 bases stayed unmatched. This CDR3 comprises 17 residues. Germline CDR1 SGHAT, CDR2 FQNNGV. The CDR3 sequence is CASTTPTTGTAAYEQYF. CDR3 coding DNA: TGTGCCAGCACCACCCCCACGACCGGGACAGCCGCCTACGAGCAGTACTTC. Based on the CDR3 plus reference TRBV11-2 and TRBJ2-7, the full variable domain is EAGVAQSPRYKIIEKRQSVAFWCNPISGHATLYWYQQILGQGPKLLIQFQNNGVVDDSQLPKDRFSAERLKGVDSTLKIQPAKLEDSAVYLCASTTPTTGTAAYEQYFGPGTRLTVT.

This clonotype showed up just a few times. The chain links TRBV4-1 to TRBJ1-1; D gene unclear. Trimming pared 1 base from V and 6 bases from J, leaving 6 bases between. CDR1 MGHRA and CDR2 YSYEKL come from the germline V gene. There are 12 residues in the CDR3. In DNA form, the CDR3 reads TGCGCCAGCAGCCAAGCGGGATCTGAAGCTTTCTTT. The encoded protein is CASSQAGSEAFF.

This clonotype was seen at least ten times. The rearrangement links TRBV12-3 or TRBV12-4 to TRBJ2-7; D uncertain. Trimming pared 3 bases from V and 1 base from J, leaving 16 bases between. CDR3 length equals 16 residues. This CDR3 is CASSFSSGNPSYEQYF. CDR3 DNA: TGTGCCAGCAGTTTTTCCTCAGGCAACCCGTCCTACGAGCAGTACTTC.

This clonotype was seen repeatedly, ten times or more. The chain recombines TRBV6-6 with TRBJ2-3; 10 nucleotides line up with TRBD1. Losses at the gene ends were 4 bases for V and 6 bases for J; bases not matched to a gene: 7. Germline CDR1 and CDR2: MNHNY and SVGAGI (reference sequence). The CDR3 covers 15 residues. CDR3: CASSWTGGEQDTQYF. CDR3 bases: TGTGCCAGCAGTTGGACAGGGGGAGAGCAGGATACGCAGTATTTT.

Details on this clonotype: Being one base from a much bigger clone, this may be a read error. CDR3 protein: CASSEASTPMLHGYTF. The CDR3 DNA reads as TGTGCCAGCAGTGAAGCCTCGACACCCATGTTACATGGCTACACCTTC. This sequence joins TRBV6-1 and TRBJ1-2; D gene uncertain. Germline values: CDR1 MNHNS, CDR2 SASEGT. Trimming removed 0 bases from V and 6 bases from J, with 17 bases in between. The CDR3 totals 16 residues.